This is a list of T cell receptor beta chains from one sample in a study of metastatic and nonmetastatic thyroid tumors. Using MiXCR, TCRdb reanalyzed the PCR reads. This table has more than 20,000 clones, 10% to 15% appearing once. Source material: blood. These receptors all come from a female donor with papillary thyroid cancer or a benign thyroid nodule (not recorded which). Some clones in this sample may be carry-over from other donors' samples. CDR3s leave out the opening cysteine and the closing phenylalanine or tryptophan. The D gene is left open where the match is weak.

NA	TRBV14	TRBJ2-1	ASSLGPHNEQF
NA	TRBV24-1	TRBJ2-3	ATSGSAGTRTDTQY
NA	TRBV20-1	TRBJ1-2	SVLGYT
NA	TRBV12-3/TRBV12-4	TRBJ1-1	ASSLVGNTEAF
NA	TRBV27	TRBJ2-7	ASSLYLTGGEQY
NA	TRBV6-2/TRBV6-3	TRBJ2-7	AGSYSASSYEQH
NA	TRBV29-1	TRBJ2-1	SVETGPSYNEQF
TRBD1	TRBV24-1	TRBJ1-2	ATSDFREGQGIT
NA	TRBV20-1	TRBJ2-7	SARLRLGSQGEQY
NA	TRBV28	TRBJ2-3	ASSPPGTDTQY
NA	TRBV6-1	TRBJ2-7	ASSPNQGVGSYEQY
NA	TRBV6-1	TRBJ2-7	ASNPTGLYEQY
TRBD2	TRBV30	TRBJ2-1	AWSPIGTSDEQF
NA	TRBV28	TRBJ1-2	ASSLNTVHAGYT
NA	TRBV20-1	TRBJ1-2	SAFLPHSANYGYT
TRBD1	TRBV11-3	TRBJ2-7	ASSHRQGRYEQY
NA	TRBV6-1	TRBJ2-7	ASKKGGGRDEQY
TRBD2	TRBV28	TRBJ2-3	ASSLAGGSTDTQY
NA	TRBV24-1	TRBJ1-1	ATSEDGGSNTEAF
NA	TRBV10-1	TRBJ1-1	ASRARGSTEAF
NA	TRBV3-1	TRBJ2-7	ASSQEGSGFGEQY
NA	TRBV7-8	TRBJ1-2	ASSTSRGGANYGYT
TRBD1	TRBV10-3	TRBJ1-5	AISAIQDRDGIQPQH
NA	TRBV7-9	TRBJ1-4	ASSRSVRGQRNEKLF
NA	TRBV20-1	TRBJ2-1	SARDGAFAYNEQF
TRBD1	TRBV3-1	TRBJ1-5	ASSARGRNQPQH
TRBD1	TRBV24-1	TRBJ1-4	ATSAGTGGEKLF
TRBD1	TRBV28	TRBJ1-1	ASNAQGVNTEAF
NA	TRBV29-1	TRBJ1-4	SATTGQNEKLF
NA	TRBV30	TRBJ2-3	AWSHTTDTQY
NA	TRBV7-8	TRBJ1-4	ASSPHRSKREELF
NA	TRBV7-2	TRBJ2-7	ASSLVGGVDEQY
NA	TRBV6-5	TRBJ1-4	ASSYTTGTNEKLF
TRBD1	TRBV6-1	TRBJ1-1	ASSPGQGNTEAF
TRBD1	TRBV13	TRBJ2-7	ASSSRTGQTYEQY
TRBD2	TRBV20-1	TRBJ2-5	SALGTTASARLAGGEETQY
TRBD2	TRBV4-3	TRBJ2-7	ASSQEIGTSGYYEQY
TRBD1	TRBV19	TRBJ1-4	ASSTLGQAFGKLF
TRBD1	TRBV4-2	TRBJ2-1	ASSQDGQVHNEQF
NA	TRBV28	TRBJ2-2	ASSLPRVTGELF
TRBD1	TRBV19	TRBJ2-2	ASSRDRGGTGELF
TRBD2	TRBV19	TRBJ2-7	ASSATSGSYEQY
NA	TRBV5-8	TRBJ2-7	ASSPRPQRPYEQY
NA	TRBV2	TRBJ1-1	ASSGGPNTEAF
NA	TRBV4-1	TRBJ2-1	ASSQGRHLQADEQF
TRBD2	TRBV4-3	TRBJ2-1	ASSSRLADNEQF
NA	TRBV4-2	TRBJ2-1	ASSQDRHNEQF
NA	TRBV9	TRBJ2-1	ASSHGTHLPYNEQF
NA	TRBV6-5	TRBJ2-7	ASSYRDGSYEQY
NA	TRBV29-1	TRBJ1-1	SVDRYNTEAF
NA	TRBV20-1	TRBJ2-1	SALEKPDEQF
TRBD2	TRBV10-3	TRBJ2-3	VISGVLAGGATDTQY
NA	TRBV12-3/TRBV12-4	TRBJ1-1	ASSLGTEAF
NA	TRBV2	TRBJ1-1	ASSARYTEAF
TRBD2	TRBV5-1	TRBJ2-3	ASSRRTSGTDTHY
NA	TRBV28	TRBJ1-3	ASRVSPPGNTIY
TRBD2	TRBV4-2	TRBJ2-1	ASSHGGAGLAGERYNEQF